This paragraph reports one T cell receptor beta chain. This clone was detected once. No antigen is known for it. No much larger clone is present one base from it, and per-base qualities are unavailable. Reading from cysteine to phenylalanine, the CDR3 counts 16 amino acids. Here the CDR3 DNA is all that survives: 48 bases in frame from base 1. In the germline V gene, CDR1 corresponds to SGHTA and CDR2 to FQGNSA. Trimming takes 2 bases off V and 1 base off J; junction bases not matched to a gene: 3. The sample originates from a study of T cells after posttransplantation cyclophosphamide listed by TCRdb under 2016. The study in broad terms: T cell repertoire reconstitution was tracked by TRB sequencing after myeloablative bone marrow transplantation in which posttransplantation cyclophosphamide was used as GVHD prophylaxis. Antigen receptor sequencing was done on samples from a few dozen PTCy-treated patients and from 15 to 20 related bone marrow donors of those patients. Blood from all 35 or so PTCy patients with 1-year posttransplant specimens was subjected to TRB sequencing. TRB sequencing was also done on up to about 3 additional blood samples from 2 to 5.2 years after transplant in 3 patients, and on pretransplant blood from a handful of patients. Because TRA and TRB clonality correlated tightly in 8 to 10 samples, the subsequent TCR analyses were limited to TRB only. Public TRB sequences were searched against a database of over 3,600 sequences associated with responses to pathogens, tumor antigens, self-antigens and alloantigens. Results the study describes overall, beyond this receptor: Across fewer than 50 patients, TRB clonality was highly associated with recipient CMV seropositivity and CMV reactivation, and diversity in PTCy patients was similar to diversity in CNI/methotrexate controls. Donor-recipient similarity was low at 1-2 months but increased during the first year, and donor CD8+ memory clones often dominated later blood repertoires. The TRB repertoires of T cells infiltrating skin or GI tract showed only limited overlap with the TRB repertoires of T cells in blood.

Related bone marrow donors provided peripheral blood samples on the day of marrow donation. Peripheral blood and bone marrow mononuclear cells were isolated by Ficoll-Hypaque density centrifugation and cryopreserved. CD4+ and CD8+ T cells, including naive and memory subsets, were sorted by FACS using a FACSAria II. Genomic DNA was used for TRB sequencing, which was performed with the immunoSEQ assay at survey resolution or with the hsTCRB kit. The authors' pipeline ran thus. Initial read processing used immunoSEQ software, and repertoire analyses used the LymphoSeq R package. Clonality was computed as 1 minus normalized Shannon entropy; Gini coefficient was also calculated for each TRB dataset. To infer phenotypes in unsorted samples, TRB sequences from sorted subsets of the recipient or donor were mapped onto the unsorted samples of the same recipient. As stored in TCRdb, this immuneACCESS dataset retains in-frame rearrangements with V and J assigned. A fraction of the clones does not appear; measured against another copy, unresolved V genes explain less than half of the discrepancy, and the remainder lacks a known reason. V and J calls and clone size are given by that table; D and trimming were obtained from the DNA. In this sample the table shows tens of thousands of clones, almost 75% of which occur a single time. About 0.7% of the sample lies in the top ten.

The specimen was memory CD4+ T cells sorted from PBMCs. The receptor comes from a woman between 55 and 75 years old in good health, CMV-negative, and a related stem cell transplant donor. The rearranged chain carries TRBV7-2 and TRBJ2-1; 9 central bases correspond to TRBD1. The DNA reads as follows: TGTGCCAGCAGCTTATGGGGACAGGGATCCTACAATGAGCAGTTCTTC. Its translation reads: CASSLWGQGSYNEQFF.